The T cell receptor (beta chain) under discussion was sequenced for a study of human T cells and chemical hapten exposure. For the study at large: Weekly scalp doses of diphenylcyclopropenone were given to patients during the approximately 25-week study.

Time point of the sample: patch test 2, 6 weeks after DPC sensitization. Specified treatment: therapeutic diphenylcyclopropenone sensitization with weekly scalp DPC. Blood was collected ahead of every patch test applied. The CDR3 length is 11 residues. The V gene lost 4 bases and the J gene lost 16 bases, with 17 bases spanning the gap. Germline CDR1 and CDR2: SQVTM and ANQGSEA. Only a few counts were recorded for this clonotype. Individual cDNA molecules (in the library) carried attached unique molecular identifiers. TCRdb used MiXCR to reprocess the RACE reads, holding one entry per CDR3 protein. Of about 380,000 distinct CDR3 sequences listed, about 6% are singletons.

The chain links TRBV29-1 to TRBJ2-1; a weak D match, TRBD2 (6 bases). The clonotype was recovered from a woman under 30 with alopecia areata. Some clones in this sample may be carry-over from other donors' samples. Here the sequenced sample was whole blood, taken in connection with sensitization to the hapten diphenylcyclopropenone (DPC). The CDR3 spells CSVGGEGTPFF. The CDR3 DNA reads as TGCAGCGTTGGAGGAGAAGGGACTCCCTTCTTC.